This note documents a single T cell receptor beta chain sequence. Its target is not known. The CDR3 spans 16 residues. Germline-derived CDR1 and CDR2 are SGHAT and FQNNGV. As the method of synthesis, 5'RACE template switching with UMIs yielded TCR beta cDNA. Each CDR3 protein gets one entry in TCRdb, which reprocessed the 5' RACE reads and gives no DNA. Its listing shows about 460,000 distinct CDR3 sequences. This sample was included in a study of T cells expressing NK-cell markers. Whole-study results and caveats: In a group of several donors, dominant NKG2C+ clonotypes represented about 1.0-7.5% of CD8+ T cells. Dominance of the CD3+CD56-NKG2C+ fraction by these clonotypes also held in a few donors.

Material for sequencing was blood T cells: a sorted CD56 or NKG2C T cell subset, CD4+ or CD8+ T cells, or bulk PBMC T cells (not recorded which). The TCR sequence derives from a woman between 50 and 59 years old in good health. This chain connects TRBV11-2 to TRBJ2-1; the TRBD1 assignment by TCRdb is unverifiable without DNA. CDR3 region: CASQLEGGRSYNEQFF.